The T cell receptor beta chain under discussion was sequenced for a study of blood T cell repertoires in COVID-19 (dated by TCRdb to the early 2020s). About the full investigation: Samples covering the acute and convalescent phases of COVID-19 were provided by collaborators in the United States, Italy and Spain. The prospective study material was composed of cDNA or gDNA derived from T cells, B-cell-depleted T cells, or PBMCs. The dataset comprised deeply sampled blood TCRbeta repertoires from subjects exposed to, actively infected with, or recovered from COVID-19. The repertoires were released in a freely available public database meant as a resource for research on the immune response to SARS-CoV-2. The samples were drawn from the first 160 participants of the ongoing ImmuneRACE study and from 1,254 subjects provided by 6 global collaborators. A de-identified subject ID, COVID-19 status, age in years and sex were almost always included in the sample metadata. Where HLA class I and class II types were available, the types were taken from metadata supplied by the sample provider, not from assay-based typing.

This clone was found a few times. Its antigen has not been determined. Base quality data are lacking; no much larger clone is found one base away. There are 11 amino acids in the CDR3, from cysteine to phenylalanine inclusive. Only the CDR3 portion is preserved as DNA: 33 bases, with reading frame beginning at the first base. V drops 9 bases and J drops 5 bases, leaving 9 bases in between. The germline V gene specifies KGHDR as CDR1 and SFDVKD as CDR2. Here is what the overall study found, with its caveats: How much clinical and demographic metadata was included differed by source and by participant, and the metadata was provided uncurated.

TCRbeta CDR3 regions were amplified from genomic DNA using the immunoSEQ Assay, a bias-controlled multiplex PCR. Regarding the original processing steps: Nucleated cell counts per sample were estimated from amplification of reference gene primers within the assay. Sequence reads were collapsed and filtered to measure the absolute abundance of every unique TCRbeta CDR3 rearrangement. Productive Simpson clonality was computed per sample as the square root of Simpson's diversity index over productive rearrangements. This immuneACCESS table, as held by TCRdb, lists in-frame sequences with V and J called but not all clones. Of the missing ones, under half trace to an unresolved V gene in checked studies; the others have no known cause. The DNA gave D and trimming, while V, J and clone size come from that table. The sample profile shows fewer than 200,000 clones; roughly nine tenths of them were found once. About a fifth of the sample goes to the ten largest clones.

Whole blood was collected in K2EDTA tubes by collaborating institutions according to the institutions' own protocols. For TCRbeta analysis, collaborator samples were shipped as frozen whole blood, as isolated PBMCs, or as DNA extracted from either sample type. Rearrangement joined TRBV24-1 to TRBJ1-2, and the D gene may be TRBD1, 6 bases matching. This TCR derives from a man between 60 and 75 years old with active or convalescent COVID-19. The sample taken for sequencing was peripheral blood. The CDR3 region: CATPGVYGYTF. The sequenced DNA is TGTGCCACCCCAGGGGTTTATGGCTACACCTTC.